This T cell receptor beta chain was sequenced during a study of blood T cells in healthy people across ages. Study conclusions and caveats: Versus aged donors, long-lived donors had higher diversity and more naive CD4+ cells. Per million T cells, TCR beta diversity dropped about linearly as age rose. Because sorting was not performed, PBMCs prevented conclusive naive versus antigen-experienced comparison.

Between the trimmed V and J ends, which lost 3 bases and 6 bases, there was a span of 0 bases. CDR3 length equals 9 residues. The germline V gene encodes CDR1 LGHNA and CDR2 YSLEER. The donors, aged roughly 6 to 100, were healthy Caucasians from Russia. It was with a sample-barcoded 5' primer and a J-beta primer mix that a second PCR of about 7 to 12 cycles was run. One entry per CDR3 protein results from TCRdb running MiXCR on the 5' RACE reads. Found here are over 1,500,000 distinct CDR3 sequences, less than 50% of them singletons; the top ten hold less than 2.5%. As concerns this clonotype: The target antigen is unknown.

This chain joins TRBV4-3 and TRBJ2-7; D is unresolved. This receptor was taken from a woman aged 40 to 50 in good health. The sample consisted of blood. CDR3 sequence (DNA): TGCGCCAGCAGCCACGAGCAGTACTTC. It translates to CASSHEQYF.